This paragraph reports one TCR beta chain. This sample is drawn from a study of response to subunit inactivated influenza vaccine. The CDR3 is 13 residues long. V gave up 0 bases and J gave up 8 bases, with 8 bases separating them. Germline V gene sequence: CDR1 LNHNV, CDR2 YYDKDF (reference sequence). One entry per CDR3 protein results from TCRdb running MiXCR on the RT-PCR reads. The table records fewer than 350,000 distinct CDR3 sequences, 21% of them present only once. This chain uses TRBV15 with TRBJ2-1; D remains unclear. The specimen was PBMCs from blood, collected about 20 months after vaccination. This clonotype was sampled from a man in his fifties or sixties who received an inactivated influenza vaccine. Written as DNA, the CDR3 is TGTGCCACCAGCAGAGATCTTGGATATGAGCAGTTCTTC. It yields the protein CATSRDLGYEQFF.